Below, 22 T cell receptor beta chains from the same sample are listed, as sequenced in a study of immune heterogeneity within non-small cell lung tumors (dated by TCRdb to between 2017 and 2018). The TCR template was genomic DNA extracted from bulk tumor tissue, and around 610 ng of gDNA was amplified for each sample. During surgery, several biopsies were collected from each primary tumor and placed as far from one another as possible within the tumor mass. The study cohort was described as untreated and was composed of newly diagnosed NSCLC cases undergoing curative surgery. The sequencer was a HiSeq X Ten. The TCR beta CDR3 region was amplified with a multiplex PCR system, in which a first round of about 10 cycles was run using 32 V-gene forward and 13 J-gene reverse primers. TCRdb ran its own pipeline on the public reads, namely fastp trimming at Q25 and MiXCR clone calling, and kept in-frame beta chains. Entries are consolidated by CDR3 protein sequence, retaining the most common genes and DNA. In all, the sample holds around 29,000 distinct CDR3 sequences, and about 29% of those were seen once. 3% to 4.5% of the sample is in the top ten clones.

The sample taken for sequencing was lung tumor tissue. These receptor sequences come from a man in his forties or fifties with non-small cell lung cancer.

This clonotype has more than one count but fewer than ten. The rearrangement uses TRBV7-2 and TRBJ2-1; D gene unclear. This CDR3 has 15 amino acids. V dropped 1 base and J dropped 2 bases, with 9 bases sitting between them. Germline assignment: CDR1 SGHTA and CDR2 FQGNSA. The DNA of the CDR3 is TGTGCCAGCAGCTTAGAAGGGTACCCCTACAATGAGCAGTTCTTC. Protein: CASSLEGYPYNEQFF.

This clonotype came up a few times. The rearrangement links TRBV6-1 to TRBJ2-7, with 13 bases lining up with TRBD2. Germline V CDR1 and CDR2: MNHNS, SASEGT. V trimming: 5 bases; J trimming: 4 bases; junction bases outside the gene matches: 11. The CDR3 is 17 amino acids. The CDR3 nucleotides are TGTGCCAGCAGTTATGGCCTTCGGACTAGCGGGAGATACGAGCAGTACTTC. It yields the protein CASSYGLRTSGRYEQYF.

This clonotype appeared many times. The chain recombines TRBV6-1 with TRBJ2-1; perhaps TRBD1 as D (5 bases). The CDR3 runs to 13 residues. Trimming left V 7 bases short and J 7 bases short, with 14 bases between. Germline V lookup: CDR1 MNHNS, CDR2 SASEGT. The CDR3 is CASTQGALNEQFF. CDR3 nucleotide sequence: TGTGCCAGCACCCAAGGGGCTCTAAATGAGCAGTTCTTC.

Many counts were recorded for this clonotype. This rearrangement joins TRBV6-1 to TRBJ2-7; 16 nucleotides line up with TRBD2. CDR1 is MNHNS, CDR2 SASEGT, per germline. Losses at the gene ends were 6 bases for V and 7 bases for J; bases not matched to a gene: 6. The CDR3 is 15 residues long. The DNA for the CDR3 is TGTGCCAGCAGGGGACTAGCGGGAGGGCGTCGGGAGCAGTACTTC. It specifies CASRGLAGGRREQYF.

V gene TRBV6-2 or TRBV6-3 combines with J gene TRBJ1-4; possibly TRBD1 for D (5 bases). V lost 10 bases, J lost 6 bases, and 18 bases lay in between. This CDR3 is built from 14 residues. The germline V gene has CDR1 MNHEY and CDR2 SVGEGT. Written as DNA, the CDR3 is TGTGCCATCAGGTACCGGGGGACGGATGAAAAACTGTTTTTT. This translates into CAIRYRGTDEKLFF.

With respect to this clonotype: A much larger clone differs by one base, so this may be a read error. The chain recombines TRBV27 with TRBJ1-2; a weak D match, TRBD1 (6 bases). Germline CDR1 reads MNHEY; CDR2 reads SMNVEV (reference sequence). CDR3 length: 13 residues. Trimming removed 11 bases from V and 3 bases from J, with 16 bases in between. CDR3 DNA sequence: TGTGCCCGTAACCGGGGGGCCGACTATGGCTACACCTTC. Its translation is CARNRGADYGYTF.

As concerns this clonotype: A much more abundant neighbour one base away suggests this may be a read error. The CDR3 region is CANSRGGGGYQETQYF. CDR3 coding DNA: TGTGCCAACAGCAGAGGGGGCGGGGGGTACCAAGAGACCCAGTACTTC. The chain is built from TRBV15 and TRBJ2-5; a weak D match, TRBD2 (8 bases). The CDR3 sequence is 16 residues long. CDR1 and CDR2 from the germline V gene are LNHNV and YYDKDF (reference sequence).

The chain uses TRBV5-1 and TRBJ1-2, with a tentative D call TRBD1 (5 bases). The CDR3 runs to 14 residues. The ends were cut back, 2 bases at V and 4 bases at J, with 12 bases in the middle. Germline CDR1 SGHRS, CDR2 YFSETQ. CDR3 loop: CASSFVTGSYGYTF. CDR3 coding DNA: TGCGCCAGCAGCTTCGTCACAGGAAGCTATGGCTACACCTTC.

The J gene is TRBJ1-4, the V gene TRBV19; 7 positions agree with TRBD1. CDR3 length: 14 amino acids. Losses at the gene ends were 5 bases for V and 5 bases for J; bases not matched to a gene: 5. The germline CDR1 and CDR2 sequences are LNHDA and SQIVND (reference sequence). The CDR3, as DNA: TGTGCCAGTAGTCCCCCGGACAGGAATGAAAAACTGTTTTTT. Residues: CASSPPDRNEKLFF.

Concerning this clonotype itself: A much larger clone is a single base away; this may be a read error. The genes are TRBV6-1 and TRBJ1-3, with 9 nucleotides matching TRBD1. Trimming removed 3 bases from V and 1 base from J; junction bases left unmatched: 7. CDR1 and CDR2 (germline): MNHNS, SASEGT. The CDR3 runs 17 residues. The CDR3 sequence: CASSEGTGLLSGNTIYF. The CDR3 DNA sequence: TGTGCCAGCAGTGAGGGGACAGGGCTTTTGTCTGGAAACACCATATATTTT.

This clonotype was picked up many times. This rearrangement joins TRBV6-1 to TRBJ2-1, with 7 bases aligning to TRBD2. J gave up 9 bases and V 6 bases, and 5 bases lay outside the gene matches. The CDR3 totals 12 residues. CDR1 is MNHNS and CDR2 is SASEGT in the germline V gene. The CDR3 sequence is CASRELAFEQFF. The CDR3 DNA reads as TGTGCCAGCAGGGAACTAGCGTTTGAGCAGTTCTTC.

This clonotype was seen more than once but under ten times. This chain connects TRBV20-1 to TRBJ1-1; D not resolved. Germline CDR1 is DFQATT and CDR2 is SNEGSKA (reference sequence). Trimming shortened V by 5 bases and J by 6 bases, and 25 bases separated the two germline ends. The CDR3 has 16 residues. For the CDR3, the DNA is TGCAGTGCTTCGACCCCGGTCTCCCTCGGTCCGGCTGAAGCTTTCTTT. This gives the protein CSASTPVSLGPAEAFF.

Ten or more counts support this clonotype. This chain links TRBV19 with TRBJ2-6; either TRBD1 or TRBD2 may fit D (5 bases each). There are 17 residues in the CDR3. CDR1 LNHDA and CDR2 SQIVND come from the germline V gene (reference sequence). V lost 3 bases and J 2 bases, leaving 14 bases between the germline ends. The DNA of the CDR3 is TGTGCCAGTAGTATCTTGGGACGGGGACCTGGGGCCAACGTCCTGACTTTC. Residues: CASSILGRGPGANVLTF.

This clonotype was observed a few times. The chain carries TRBV5-1 and TRBJ2-6, with 9 bases matching TRBD1. V shed 4 bases, J shed 2 bases, and the junction held 4 bases outside the gene matches. The CDR3 has 16 residues. Germline loops: CDR1 SGHRS, CDR2 YFSETQ. CDR3 coding DNA: TGCGCCAGCAGCGCCAGACAGGGGGCTGGGGCCAACGTCCTGACTTTC. This translates into CASSARQGAGANVLTF.

The rearrangement joins TRBV12-3 or TRBV12-4 to TRBJ2-2; TRBD2 matches 9 bases. The CDR3 runs 15 residues. The V and J ends lost 1 base and 6 bases, in that order; junction bases with no gene match: 3. In nucleotides, the CDR3 is TGTGCCAGCAGTTTAGTAGGCGGGAGGGCCGGGGAGCTGTTTTTT. The encoded protein is CASSLVGGRAGELFF.

V gene TRBV4-2 combines with J gene TRBJ1-2, with no clear D. V lost 1 base to trimming and J lost 6 bases, with 15 bases between them. CDR1 is LGHNA, CDR2 YNFKEQ, per germline. The CDR3 consists of 15 residues. The DNA of the CDR3 is TGTGCCAGCAGCCAAGGCGAGGGCAGGTTTCATGGCTACACCTTC. This translates into CASSQGEGRFHGYTF.

There are many counts of this clonotype. The chain couples TRBV28 to TRBJ2-7; weak D call: TRBD2 (5 bases). Germline loops: CDR1 MDHEN, CDR2 SYDVKM. V shed 8 bases and J shed 0 bases, with 8 bases lying between them. The CDR3 is made up of 12 amino acids. CDR3 nucleotides: TGTGCCAGCGGGAGAAACTCCTACGAGCAGTACTTC. Residues: CASGRNSYEQYF.

Worth noting for this clonotype: One junction end disagrees with the germline gene, perhaps due to a read error. The chain has TRBV5-1 and TRBJ1-5, with D possibly matching TRBD1 (5 bases). The CDR3 sequence is 15 residues long. Germline V gives CDR1 SGHRS, CDR2 YFSETQ. CDR3 sequence reads: CASSRDGGSSQPQHF. In nucleotides, the CDR3 is TGCGCCAGCAGCCGGGACGGGGGAAGCAGTCAGCCCCAGCATTTT.

This clonotype was observed many times. The V gene is TRBV6-1, the J gene TRBJ1-2; D may be TRBD1 (6 bases). Trimming took off 6 bases at V and 4 bases at J, with 12 bases between the two ends. This CDR3 has 13 residues. Per germline, CDR1 MNHNS and CDR2 SASEGT. The CDR3: CASSKGQTYGYTF. CDR3 coding DNA: TGTGCCAGCAGCAAGGGACAAACCTATGGCTACACCTTC.

This clonotype was seen repeatedly, ten times or more. The rearrangement uses TRBV12-3 or TRBV12-4 and TRBJ2-7; the D is unclear. Deletions cut 8 bases from V and 2 bases from J, with 7 bases between. CDR3 size: 11 residues. CDR3 in amino acids: CASAEAYEQYF. The CDR3 coding sequence is TGTGCCAGCGCCGAGGCCTACGAGCAGTACTTC.

Concerning this clonotype itself: This may be a read error, as it is one base from a much larger clone. In this CDR3 the conserved last residue, phenylalanine or tryptophan, is missing, so a read error is likely. The V and J genes are TRBV24-1 and TRBJ2-7; tentative D call: TRBD1 (6 bases). The germline V gene encodes CDR1 KGHDR and CDR2 SFDVKD. Trimming shortened V by 3 bases and J by 5 bases, and 25 bases separated the two germline ends. CDR3 size: 18 residues. The CDR3 region is CATSDPTTTGPKIDEQYL. CDR3 bases: TGTGCCACCAGTGATCCGACCACGACAGGTCCTAAGATCGACGAGCAGTACTTA.

This clonotype was seen a handful of times. The rearrangement links TRBV30 to TRBJ1-6; 8 nucleotides agree with TRBD1. The CDR3 runs 13 residues. Looked up from germline, CDR1 is GTSNPN and CDR2 is SVGIG (reference sequence). Losses at the gene ends were 8 bases for V and 9 bases for J; bases not matched to a gene: 9. The CDR3 region is CAEARTGTSPLHF. CDR3 nucleotides: TGTGCCGAGGCCCGGACAGGGACTTCACCCCTCCACTTT. The full variable domain, with the rest looked up from reference TRBV30 and TRBJ1-6, is SQTIHQWPATLVQPVGSPLSLECTVEGTSNPNLYWYRQAAGRGLQLLFYSVGIGQISSEVPQNLSASRPQDRQFILSSKKLLLSDSGFYLCAEARTGTSPLHFGNGTRLTVT.